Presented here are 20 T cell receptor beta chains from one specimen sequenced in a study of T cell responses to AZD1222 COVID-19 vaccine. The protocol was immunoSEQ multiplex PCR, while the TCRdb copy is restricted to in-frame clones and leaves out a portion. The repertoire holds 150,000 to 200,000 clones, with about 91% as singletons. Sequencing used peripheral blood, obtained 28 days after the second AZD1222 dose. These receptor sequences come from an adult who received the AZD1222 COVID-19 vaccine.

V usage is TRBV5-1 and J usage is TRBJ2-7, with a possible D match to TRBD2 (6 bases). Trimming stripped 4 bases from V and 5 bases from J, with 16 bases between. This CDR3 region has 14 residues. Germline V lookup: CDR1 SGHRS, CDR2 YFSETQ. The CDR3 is CASSAGQVEDEQYF. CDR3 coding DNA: TGCGCCAGCAGCGCGGGGCAGGTTGAGGACGAGCAGTACTTC.

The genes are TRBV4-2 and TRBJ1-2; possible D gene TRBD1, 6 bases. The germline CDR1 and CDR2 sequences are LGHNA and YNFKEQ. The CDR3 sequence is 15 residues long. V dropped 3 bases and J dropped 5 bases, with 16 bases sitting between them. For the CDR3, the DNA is TGTGCCAGCAGCCACCTACAGGGAGGTTCTTATGGCTACACCTTC. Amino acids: CASSHLQGGSYGYTF.

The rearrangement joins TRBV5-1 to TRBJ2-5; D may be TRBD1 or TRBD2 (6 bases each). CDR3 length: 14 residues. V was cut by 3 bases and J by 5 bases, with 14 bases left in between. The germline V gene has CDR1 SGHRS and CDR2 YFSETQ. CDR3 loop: CASSSPGAVETQYF. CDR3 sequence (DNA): TGCGCCAGCAGCTCCCCGGGGGCGGTTGAGACCCAGTACTTC.

CDR3: CATSRTIRGPYEQYF. The CDR3 coding sequence is TGTGCCACCAGCAGAACTATCAGGGGCCCCTACGAGCAGTACTTC. The chain employs TRBV15 and TRBJ2-7, with D perhaps TRBD1 (6 bases). The length of the CDR3 is 15 residues. The V end lost 2 bases, the J end lost 2 bases, and 13 bases lay between the germline ends. Per germline, CDR1 LNHNV and CDR2 YYDKDF (reference sequence).

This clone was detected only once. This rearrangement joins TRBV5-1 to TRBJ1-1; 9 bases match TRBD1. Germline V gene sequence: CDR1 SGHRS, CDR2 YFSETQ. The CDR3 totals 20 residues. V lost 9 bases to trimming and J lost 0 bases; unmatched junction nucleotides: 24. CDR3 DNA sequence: TGCGCCACCGAAAGGGGTATGACTGGGGACAGGGTACAGGTGAACACTGAAGCTTTCTTT. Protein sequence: CATERGMTGDRVQVNTEAFF.

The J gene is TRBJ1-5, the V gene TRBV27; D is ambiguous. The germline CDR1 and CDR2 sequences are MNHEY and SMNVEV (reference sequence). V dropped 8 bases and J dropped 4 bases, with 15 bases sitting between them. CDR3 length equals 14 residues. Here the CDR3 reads CASGRGVGNQPQHF. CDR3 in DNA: TGTGCCAGCGGGCGCGGGGTAGGGAATCAGCCCCAGCATTTT.

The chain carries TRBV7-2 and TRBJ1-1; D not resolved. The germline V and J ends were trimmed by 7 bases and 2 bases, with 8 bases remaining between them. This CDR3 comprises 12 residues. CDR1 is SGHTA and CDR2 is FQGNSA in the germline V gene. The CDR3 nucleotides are TGTGCCAGCAACCGGATTAACACTGAAGCTTTCTTT. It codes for CASNRINTEAFF. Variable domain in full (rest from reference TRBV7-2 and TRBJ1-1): GAGVSQSPSNKVTEKGKDVELRCDPISGHTALYWYRQSLGQGLEFLIYFQGNSAPDKSGLPSDRFSAERTGGSVSTLTIQRTQQEDSAVYLCASNRINTEAFFGQGTRLTVV.

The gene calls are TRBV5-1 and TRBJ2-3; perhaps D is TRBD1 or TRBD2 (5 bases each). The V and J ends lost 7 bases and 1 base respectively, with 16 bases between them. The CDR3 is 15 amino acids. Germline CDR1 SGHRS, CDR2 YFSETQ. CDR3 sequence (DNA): TGCGCCAGCGCCGGGACCCTGGGGGGCACAGATACGCAGTATTTT. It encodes CASAGTLGGTDTQYF.

The CDR3 region has the DNA TGTGCCAGCAGCTTAGCGAGGGGTTACGAGCAGTTCTTC. This sequence encodes CASSLARGYEQFF. The rearrangement links TRBV7-9 to TRBJ2-1, with D perhaps assigned TRBD1 or TRBD2 (5 bases each). The CDR3 totals 13 residues. V was pared by 0 bases and J by 10 bases, with 10 bases between. Germline-derived CDR1 and CDR2 are SEHNR and FQNEAQ (reference sequence).

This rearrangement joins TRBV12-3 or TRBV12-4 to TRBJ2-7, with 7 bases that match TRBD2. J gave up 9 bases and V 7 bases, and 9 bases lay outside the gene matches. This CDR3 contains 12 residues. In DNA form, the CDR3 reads TGTGCCAGCACTCGGGGAGGGTTAGGGCAGTACTTC. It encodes CASTRGGLGQYF.

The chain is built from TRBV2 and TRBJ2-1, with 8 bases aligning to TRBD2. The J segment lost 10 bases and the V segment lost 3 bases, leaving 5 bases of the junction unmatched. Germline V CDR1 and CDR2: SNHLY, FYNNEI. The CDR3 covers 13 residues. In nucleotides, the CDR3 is TGTGCCAGCAGTGAGTTAGCGGGAAGGGAGCAGTTCTTC. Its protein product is CASSELAGREQFF.

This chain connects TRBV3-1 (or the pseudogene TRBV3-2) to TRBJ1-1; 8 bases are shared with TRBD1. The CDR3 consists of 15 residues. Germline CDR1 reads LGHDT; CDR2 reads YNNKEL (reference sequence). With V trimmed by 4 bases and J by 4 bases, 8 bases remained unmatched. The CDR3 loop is CASSPNYRGSTEAFF. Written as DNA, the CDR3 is TGTGCCAGCAGCCCCAATTACAGGGGGAGCACTGAAGCTTTCTTT.

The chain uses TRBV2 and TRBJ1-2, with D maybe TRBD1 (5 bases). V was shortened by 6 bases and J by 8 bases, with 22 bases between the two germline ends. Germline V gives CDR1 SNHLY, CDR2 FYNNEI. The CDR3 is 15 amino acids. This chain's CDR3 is CASRTRAGSTRGYTF. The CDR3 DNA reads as TGTGCCAGCAGGACTAGGGCAGGGTCGACGAGGGGCTACACCTTC.

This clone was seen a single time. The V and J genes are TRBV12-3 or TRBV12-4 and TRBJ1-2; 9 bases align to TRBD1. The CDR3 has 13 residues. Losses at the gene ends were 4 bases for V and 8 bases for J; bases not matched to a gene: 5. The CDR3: CASSSRTGEGYTF. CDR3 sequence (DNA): TGTGCCAGCAGTTCCCGGACAGGGGAAGGCTACACCTTC.

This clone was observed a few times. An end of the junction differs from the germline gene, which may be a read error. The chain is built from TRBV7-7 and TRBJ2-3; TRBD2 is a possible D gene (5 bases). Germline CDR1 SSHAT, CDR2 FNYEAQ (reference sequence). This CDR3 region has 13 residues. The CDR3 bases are TGTGCTAGCAGCTTAGACTATCTAGGTACGCAGTATTTT. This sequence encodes CASSLDYLGTQYF. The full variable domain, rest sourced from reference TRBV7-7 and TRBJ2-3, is GAGVSQSPRYKVTKRGQDVTLRCDPISSHATLYWYQQALGQGPEFLTYFNYEAQPDKSGLPSDRFSAERPEGSISTLTIQRTEQRDSAMYRCASSLDYLGTQYFGPGTRLTVL.

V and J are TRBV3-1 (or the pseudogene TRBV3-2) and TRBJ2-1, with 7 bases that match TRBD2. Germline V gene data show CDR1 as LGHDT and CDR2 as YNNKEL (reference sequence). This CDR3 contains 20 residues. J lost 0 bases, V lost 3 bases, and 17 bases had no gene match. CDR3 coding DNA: TGTGCCAGCAGCCAGGGCGGGAGCCCAGACCCCCAAAGCTCCTACAATGAGCAGTTCTTC. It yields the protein CASSQGGSPDPQSSYNEQFF.

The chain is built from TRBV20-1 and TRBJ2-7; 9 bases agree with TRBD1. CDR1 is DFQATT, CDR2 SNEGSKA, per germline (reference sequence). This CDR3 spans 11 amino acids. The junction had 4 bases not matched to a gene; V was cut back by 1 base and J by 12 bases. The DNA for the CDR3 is TGCAGTGCTAGAGGGAACAGGGGGCCGTACTTC. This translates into CSARGNRGPYF.

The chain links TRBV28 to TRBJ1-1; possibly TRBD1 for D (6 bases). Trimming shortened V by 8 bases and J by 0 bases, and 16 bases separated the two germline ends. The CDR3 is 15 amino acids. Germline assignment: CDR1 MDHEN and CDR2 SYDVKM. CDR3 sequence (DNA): TGTGCCAGCCTCCCAAGTCCAGGGGTGAACACTGAAGCTTTCTTT. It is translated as CASLPSPGVNTEAFF.

CDR3 nucleotides: TGTGCCAGCATTCTAAAAGGGGCGGGAGGGCAGGAGACCCAGTACTTC. Translation gives CASILKGAGGQETQYF. This chain links TRBV2 with TRBJ2-5, with 9 nucleotides matching TRBD2. Per germline, CDR1 SNHLY and CDR2 FYNNEI. J lost 5 bases, V lost 7 bases, and 14 bases had no gene match. This CDR3 has 16 residues. Combining the CDR3 with reference TRBV2 and TRBJ2-5 gives the whole variable domain EPEVTQTPSHQVTQMGQEVILRCVPISNHLYFYWYRQILGQKVEFLVSFYNNEISEKSEIFDDQFSVERPDGSNFTLKIRSTKLEDSAMYFCASILKGAGGQETQYFGPGTRLLVL.

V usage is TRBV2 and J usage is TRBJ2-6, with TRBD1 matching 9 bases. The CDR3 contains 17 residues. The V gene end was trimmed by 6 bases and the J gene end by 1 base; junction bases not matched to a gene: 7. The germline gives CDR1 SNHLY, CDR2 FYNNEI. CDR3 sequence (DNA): TGTGCCAGCAGACCCGGGACAGGGTTATCTGGGGCCAACGTCCTGACTTTC. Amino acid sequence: CASRPGTGLSGANVLTF.